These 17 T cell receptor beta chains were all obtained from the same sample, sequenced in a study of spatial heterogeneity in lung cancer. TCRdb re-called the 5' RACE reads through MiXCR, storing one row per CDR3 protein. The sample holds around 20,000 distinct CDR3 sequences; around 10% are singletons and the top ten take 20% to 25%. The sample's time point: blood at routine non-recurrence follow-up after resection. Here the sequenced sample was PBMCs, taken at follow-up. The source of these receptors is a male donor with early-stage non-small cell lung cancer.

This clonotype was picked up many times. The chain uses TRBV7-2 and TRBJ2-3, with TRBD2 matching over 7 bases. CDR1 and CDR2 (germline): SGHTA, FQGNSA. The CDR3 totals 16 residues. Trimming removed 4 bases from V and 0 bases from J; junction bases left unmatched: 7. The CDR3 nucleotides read TGTGCCAGCAGCTCCTCTGGCGGGGGAAGCACAGATACGCAGTATTTT. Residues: CASSSSGGGSTDTQYF.

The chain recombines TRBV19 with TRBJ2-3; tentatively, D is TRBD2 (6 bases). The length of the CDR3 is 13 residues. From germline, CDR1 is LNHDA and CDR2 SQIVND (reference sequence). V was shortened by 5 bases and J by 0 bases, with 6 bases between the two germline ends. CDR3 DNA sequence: TGTGCCAGTAGTGGGACTAGCACAGATACGCAGTATTTT. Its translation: CASSGTSTDTQYF.

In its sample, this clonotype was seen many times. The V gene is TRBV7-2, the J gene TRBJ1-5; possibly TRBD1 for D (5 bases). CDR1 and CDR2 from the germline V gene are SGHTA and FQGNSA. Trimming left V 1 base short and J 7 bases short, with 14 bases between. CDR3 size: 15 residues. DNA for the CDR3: TGTGCCAGCAGCTTAGACAGGTCAGCTTCACAGCCCCAGCATTTT. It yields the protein CASSLDRSASQPQHF.

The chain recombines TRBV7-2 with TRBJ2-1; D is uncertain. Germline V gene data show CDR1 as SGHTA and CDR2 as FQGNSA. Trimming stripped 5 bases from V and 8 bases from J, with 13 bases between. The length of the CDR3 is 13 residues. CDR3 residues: CASSVIPPHEQFF. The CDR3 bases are TGTGCCAGCAGCGTCATTCCGCCGCATGAGCAGTTCTTC.

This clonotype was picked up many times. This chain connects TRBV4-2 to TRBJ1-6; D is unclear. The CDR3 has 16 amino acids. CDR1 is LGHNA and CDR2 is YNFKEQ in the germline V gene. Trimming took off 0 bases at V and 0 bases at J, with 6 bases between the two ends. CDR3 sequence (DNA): TGTGCCAGCAGCCAAGATCCGAGCTCCTATAATTCACCCCTCCACTTT. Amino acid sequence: CASSQDPSSYNSPLHF.

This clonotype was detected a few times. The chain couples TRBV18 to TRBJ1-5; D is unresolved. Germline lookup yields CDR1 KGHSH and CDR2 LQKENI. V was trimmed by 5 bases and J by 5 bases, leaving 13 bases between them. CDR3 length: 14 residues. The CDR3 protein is CASSSEARYQPQHF. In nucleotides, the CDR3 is TGTGCCAGCTCATCGGAGGCCCGTTATCAGCCCCAGCATTTT.

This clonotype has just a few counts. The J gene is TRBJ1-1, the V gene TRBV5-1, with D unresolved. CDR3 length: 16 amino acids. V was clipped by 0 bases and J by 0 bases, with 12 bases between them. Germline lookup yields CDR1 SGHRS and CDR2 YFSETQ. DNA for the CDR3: TGCGCCAGCAGCTTGGTCGGGCTTTCGGTGAACACTGAAGCTTTCTTT. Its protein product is CASSLVGLSVNTEAFF.

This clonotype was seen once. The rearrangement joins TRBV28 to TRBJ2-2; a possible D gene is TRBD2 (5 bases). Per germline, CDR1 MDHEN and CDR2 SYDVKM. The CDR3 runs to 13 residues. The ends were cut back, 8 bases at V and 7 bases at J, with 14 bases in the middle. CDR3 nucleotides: TGTGCCAGCGGCGGCGTACGGGACGGGGAGCTGTTTTTT. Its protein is CASGGVRDGELFF.

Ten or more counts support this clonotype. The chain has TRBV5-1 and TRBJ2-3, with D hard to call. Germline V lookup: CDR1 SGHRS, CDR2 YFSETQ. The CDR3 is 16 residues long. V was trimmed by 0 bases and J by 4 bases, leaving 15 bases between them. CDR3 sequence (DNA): TGCGCCAGCAGCTTGGAGGTTAACTCTGGCGCAGATACGCAGTATTTT. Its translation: CASSLEVNSGADTQYF.

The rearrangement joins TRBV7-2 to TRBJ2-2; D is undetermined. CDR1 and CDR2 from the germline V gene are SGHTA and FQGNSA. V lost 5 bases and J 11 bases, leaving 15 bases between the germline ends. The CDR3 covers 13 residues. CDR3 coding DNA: TGTGCCAGCAGCGGAGAGGATAGTTCAGAGCTGTTTTTT. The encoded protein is CASSGEDSSELFF.

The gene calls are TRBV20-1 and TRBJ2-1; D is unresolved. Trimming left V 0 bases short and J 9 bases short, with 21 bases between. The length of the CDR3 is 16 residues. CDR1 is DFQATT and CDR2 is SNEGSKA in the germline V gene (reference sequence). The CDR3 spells CSARDNGVGTSGEQFF. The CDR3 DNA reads TGCAGTGCTAGAGATAACGGCGTTGGTACTTCCGGTGAGCAGTTCTTC.

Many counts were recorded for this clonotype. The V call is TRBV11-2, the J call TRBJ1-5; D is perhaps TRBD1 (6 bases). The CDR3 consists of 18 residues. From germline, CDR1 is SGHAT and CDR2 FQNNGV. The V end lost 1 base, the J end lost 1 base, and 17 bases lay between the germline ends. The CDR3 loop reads CASSLGLQGEWSNQPQHF. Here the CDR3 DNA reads TGTGCCAGCAGCTTAGGTCTACAGGGAGAATGGAGCAATCAGCCCCAGCATTTT.

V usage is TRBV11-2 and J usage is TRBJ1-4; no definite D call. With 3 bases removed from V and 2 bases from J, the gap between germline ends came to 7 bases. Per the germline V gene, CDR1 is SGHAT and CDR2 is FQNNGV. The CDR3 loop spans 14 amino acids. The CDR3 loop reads CASSLETTNEKLFF. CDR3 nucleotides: TGTGCCAGCAGCTTGGAAACCACTAATGAAAAACTGTTTTTT.

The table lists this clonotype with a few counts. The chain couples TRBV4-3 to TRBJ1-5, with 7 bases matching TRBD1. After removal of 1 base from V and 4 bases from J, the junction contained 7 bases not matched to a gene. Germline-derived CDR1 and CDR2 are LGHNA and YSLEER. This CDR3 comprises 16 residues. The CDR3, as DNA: TGCGCCAGCAGCCAAGGTTTTGACAGGGCGAATCAGCCCCAGCATTTT. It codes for CASSQGFDRANQPQHF.

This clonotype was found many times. DNA for the CDR3: TGTGCCAGCAGCGCCGGACAGGGGGGCTACACCTTC. It yields the protein CASSAGQGGYTF. This chain joins TRBV7-9 and TRBJ1-2, with 9 bases fitting TRBD1. V lost 5 bases and J lost 8; bases outside the gene matches: 3. Germline loops: CDR1 SEHNR, CDR2 FQNEAQ (reference sequence). The CDR3 spans 12 residues. The full variable domain, its missing parts supplied by reference TRBV7-9 and TRBJ1-2, is DTGVSQNPRHKITKRGQNVTFRCDPISEHNRLYWYRQTLGQGPEFLTYFQNEAQLEKSRLLSDRFSAERPKGSFSTLEIQRTEQGDSAMYLCASSAGQGGYTFGSGTRLTVV.

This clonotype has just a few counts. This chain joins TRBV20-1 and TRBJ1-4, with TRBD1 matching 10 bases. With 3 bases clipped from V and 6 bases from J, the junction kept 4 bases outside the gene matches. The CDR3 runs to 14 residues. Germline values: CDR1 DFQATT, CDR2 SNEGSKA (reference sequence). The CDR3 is CSASHGTGDEKLFF. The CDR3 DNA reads TGCAGTGCTAGCCACGGGACAGGGGATGAAAAACTGTTTTTT.

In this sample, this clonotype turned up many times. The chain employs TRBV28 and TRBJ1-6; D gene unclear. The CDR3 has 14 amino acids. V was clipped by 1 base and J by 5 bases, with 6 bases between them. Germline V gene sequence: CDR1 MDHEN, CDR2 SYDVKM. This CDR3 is CASSLYRDNSPLHF. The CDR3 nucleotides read TGTGCCAGCAGTTTATACAGAGATAATTCACCCCTCCACTTT.